This T cell receptor beta chain is drawn from a study of Ad26.COV2.S vaccination and SARS-CoV-2 variants. Study in general: A COV1001 Ad26.COV2.S trial-arm participant provided the sample. Doses of Ad26.COV2.S were injected into muscle once or twice, 56 days apart.

Indicated treatment: some 19 received Ad26.COV2.S at low or high dose, single or two shots; about 5 received placebo; per-sample allocation not given. Sampling was performed 63 days after the first vaccine or placebo injection. Clones were sequenced by immunoSEQ multiplex PCR, and TCRdb holds only the in-frame ones, with some missing. The sample records hundreds of thousands of clones, around 90% being singletons. V gave up 5 bases and J gave up 0 bases; unmatched junction bases: 7. CDR1 and CDR2 from the germline V gene are SGHAT and FQNNGV. The CDR3 contains 17 residues. Regarding the study as a whole: Relative to placebo recipients, vaccine recipients exhibited elevated spike-specific TCR breadth.

With regard to this clone: Antigen unknown.

This material consisted of peripheral blood, taken in a trial of Ad26.COV2.S vaccine versus placebo. The chain recombines TRBV11-2 with TRBJ2-2; TRBD2 matches at 9 bases. This clonotype originated in a person between 18 and 65 years old who received the Ad26.COV2.S COVID-19 vaccine or a placebo. The CDR3 coding sequence is TGTGCCAGCAGCCCCCCCCTAGCGGGAACGAACACCGGGGAGCTGTTTTTT. Its translation: CASSPPLAGTNTGELFF.